Shown below are 6 T cell receptor beta chains from a single sample sequenced in a study of Ad26.COV2.S vaccination and SARS-CoV-2 variants. Clones were read by immunoSEQ multiplex PCR, and TCRdb kept only the in-frame ones, dropping some. The sample yields 350,000 to 500,000 clones, about 88% seen once. The sample's treatment: about 20 received Ad26.COV2.S at low or high dose, single or two shots; several received placebo; per-sample allocation not given. Sample collection was performed on day 63 after the first vaccine or placebo injection. The material sequenced was peripheral blood, taken in a trial of Ad26.COV2.S vaccine versus placebo. These receptors originate from a person between 18 and 59 years old who received the Ad26.COV2.S COVID-19 vaccine or a placebo.

The V and J genes are TRBV27 and TRBJ2-2; D uncertain. The V end was cut by 2 bases, the J end by 5 bases, with 3 bases between. The CDR3 runs 12 residues. Germline V gene sequence: CDR1 MNHEY, CDR2 SMNVEV (reference sequence). The CDR3 spells CASSLRTGELFF. CDR3 nucleotide sequence: TGTGCCAGCAGTTTACGTACCGGGGAGCTGTTTTTT.

The genes are TRBV4-1 and TRBJ1-2; D not certain. The CDR3 loop spans 16 amino acids. Germline-derived CDR1 and CDR2 are MGHRA and YSYEKL. The V gene lost 0 bases and the J gene lost 4 bases, with 15 bases spanning the gap. The CDR3 here is CASSQDRTGAGYGYTF. The DNA of the CDR3 is TGCGCCAGCAGCCAAGACCGGACGGGCGCGGGCTATGGCTACACCTTC.

The chain has TRBV3-1 (or the pseudogene TRBV3-2) and TRBJ1-1, with D unresolved. The CDR3 spans 12 residues. Trimming shortened V by 1 base and J by 7 bases, and 7 bases separated the two germline ends. In germline, CDR1 is LGHDT, CDR2 YNNKEL (reference sequence). CDR3 DNA sequence: TGTGCCAGCAGCCAAGGGAGAGGTGAAGCTTTCTTT. Its protein product is CASSQGRGEAFF.

The chain is built from TRBV5-1 and TRBJ2-3; the D is unclear. This CDR3 is 15 amino acids long. Trimming stripped 2 bases from V and 7 bases from J, with 17 bases between. Germline CDR1 and CDR2: SGHRS and YFSETQ. The CDR3 spells CASSLTAQSTNTQYF. CDR3 DNA sequence: TGCGCCAGCAGCTTAACGGCCCAGTCCACGAATACGCAGTATTTT.

The rearrangement joins TRBV3-1 (or the pseudogene TRBV3-2) to TRBJ2-7, with 8 nucleotides matching TRBD2. The V gene's germline CDR1 is LGHDT and CDR2 YNNKEL (reference sequence). The ends lost 1 base at V and 3 bases at J; junction bases unmatched: 2. The CDR3 loop spans 14 amino acids. CDR3 sequence reads: CASSQVAGFYEQYF. The CDR3 DNA reads as TGTGCCAGCAGCCAAGTAGCGGGGTTCTACGAGCAGTACTTC.

This clone was recorded only once. The chain links TRBV5-4 to TRBJ2-4; D perhaps matches TRBD1 (5 bases). This CDR3 is built from 14 residues. CDR1 is SGHNT, CDR2 YYREEE, per germline (reference sequence). Trimming took 2 bases from V and 5 from J, leaving 11 bases between them. The CDR3, as DNA: TGTGCCAGCAGCTTTTTTGACAGACAAAACATTCAGTACTTC. Protein: CASSFFDRQNIQYF.